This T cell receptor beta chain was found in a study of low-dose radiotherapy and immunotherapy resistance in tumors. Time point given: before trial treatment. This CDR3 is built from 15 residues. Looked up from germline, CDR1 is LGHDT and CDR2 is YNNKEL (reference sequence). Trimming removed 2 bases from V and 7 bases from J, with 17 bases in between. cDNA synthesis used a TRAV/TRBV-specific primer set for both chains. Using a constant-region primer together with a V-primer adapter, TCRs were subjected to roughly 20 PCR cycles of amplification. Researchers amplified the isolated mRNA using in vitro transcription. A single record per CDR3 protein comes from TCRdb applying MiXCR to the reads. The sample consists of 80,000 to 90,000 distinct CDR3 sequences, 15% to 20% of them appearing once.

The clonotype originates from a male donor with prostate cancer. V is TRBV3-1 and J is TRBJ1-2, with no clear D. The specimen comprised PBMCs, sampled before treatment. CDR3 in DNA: TGTGCCAGCAGCCAATCAAGCGCGGGGTTCTCTGGCTACACCTTC. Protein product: CASSQSSAGFSGYTF.